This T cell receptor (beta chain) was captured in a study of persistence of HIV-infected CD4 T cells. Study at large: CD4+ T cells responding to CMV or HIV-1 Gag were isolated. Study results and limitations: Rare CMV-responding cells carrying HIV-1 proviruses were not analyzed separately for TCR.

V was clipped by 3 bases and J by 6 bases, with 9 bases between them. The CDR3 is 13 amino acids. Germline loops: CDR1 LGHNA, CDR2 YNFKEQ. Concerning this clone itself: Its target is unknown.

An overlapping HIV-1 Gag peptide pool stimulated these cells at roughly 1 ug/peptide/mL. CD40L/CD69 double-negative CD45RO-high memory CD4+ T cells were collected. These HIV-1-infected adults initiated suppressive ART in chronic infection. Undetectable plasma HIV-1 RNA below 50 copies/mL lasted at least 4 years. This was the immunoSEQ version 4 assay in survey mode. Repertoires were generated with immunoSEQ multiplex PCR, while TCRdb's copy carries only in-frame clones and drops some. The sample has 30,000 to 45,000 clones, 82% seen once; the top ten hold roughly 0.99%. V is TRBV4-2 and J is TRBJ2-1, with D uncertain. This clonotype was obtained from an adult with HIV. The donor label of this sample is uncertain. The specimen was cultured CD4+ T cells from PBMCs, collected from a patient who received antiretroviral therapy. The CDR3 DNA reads TGTGCCAGCAGCCAGTCATCGGGCAATGAGCAGTTCTTC. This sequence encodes CASSQSSGNEQFF.